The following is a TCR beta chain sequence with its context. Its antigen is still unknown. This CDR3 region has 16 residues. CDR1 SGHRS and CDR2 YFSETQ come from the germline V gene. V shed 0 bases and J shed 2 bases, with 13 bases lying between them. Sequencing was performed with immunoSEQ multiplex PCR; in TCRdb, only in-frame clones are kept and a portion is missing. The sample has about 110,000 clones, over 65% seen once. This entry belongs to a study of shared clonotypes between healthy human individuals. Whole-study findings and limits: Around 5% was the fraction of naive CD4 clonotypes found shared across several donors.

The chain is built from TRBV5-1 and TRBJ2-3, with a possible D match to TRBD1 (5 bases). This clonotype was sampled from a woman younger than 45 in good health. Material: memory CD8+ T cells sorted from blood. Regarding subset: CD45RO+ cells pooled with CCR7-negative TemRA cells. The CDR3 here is CASSLAQGPPTDTQYF. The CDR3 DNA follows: TGCGCCAGCAGCTTGGCCCAGGGTCCCCCCACAGATACGCAGTATTTT.